This T cell receptor beta chain comes out of a study of T cells in Graves' hyperthyroidism and ophthalmopathy. From germline, CDR1 is MDHEN and CDR2 SYDVKM. V lost 7 bases, J lost 5 bases, and 5 bases stayed unmatched. There are 14 residues in the CDR3. The investigators amplified TCR beta CDR3 regions from RNA transcripts. The HTBI primer set served for first-round RT-PCR of the TCR CDR3. TCRdb re-analysed the multiplex PCR reads in MiXCR, keeping a single row per CDR3 protein. The table records under 300,000 distinct CDR3 sequences, 12% to 15% of them present only once. This rearrangement joins TRBV28 to TRBJ2-5, with 12 positions matching TRBD2. The sequence was collected from a woman aged 45 to 65 with Graves' hyperthyroidism that later progressed to Graves' ophthalmopathy. Sequenced input: blood. The CDR3 spells CASKTSGSWETQYF. The CDR3 nucleotides are TGTGCCAGCAAGACTAGCGGGAGTTGGGAGACCCAGTACTTC.